What follows is one TCR beta chain and its context. Antigen: not known. Germline V CDR1 and CDR2: KGHSH, LQKENI. The CDR3 covers 16 residues. V shed 2 bases and J 8 bases; nucleotides not matched to a gene: 12. The data are from a study of Ad26.COV2.S vaccination and SARS-CoV-2 variants. Study-wide background: A COV1001 Ad26.COV2.S trial-arm participant provided the sample. Recipients of Ad26.COV2.S got it intramuscularly, once or twice 56 days apart. General study points: Assessments of TCR breadth and depth may have underestimated the total T cell responses.

The treatment was: 15 to 20 received Ad26.COV2.S at low or high dose, single or two shots; about 5 received placebo; per-sample allocation not given. Specimen acquisition occurred on day 63 following the initial vaccine or placebo injection. The table came from immunoSEQ multiplex PCR; TCRdb's copy has only in-frame clones and leaves some out. The sample lists about 440,000 clones, about 90% occurring once. The sample was peripheral blood, taken in a trial of Ad26.COV2.S vaccine versus placebo. This chain links TRBV18 with TRBJ1-2, with TRBD1 matching 9 bases. This sequence was found in a person between 18 and 65 years old who received the Ad26.COV2.S COVID-19 vaccine or a placebo. The CDR3 region has the DNA TGTGCCAGCTCACCAGGGACAGGGATCCGCCGGCGCGGCTACACCTTC. It translates to CASSPGTGIRRRGYTF.